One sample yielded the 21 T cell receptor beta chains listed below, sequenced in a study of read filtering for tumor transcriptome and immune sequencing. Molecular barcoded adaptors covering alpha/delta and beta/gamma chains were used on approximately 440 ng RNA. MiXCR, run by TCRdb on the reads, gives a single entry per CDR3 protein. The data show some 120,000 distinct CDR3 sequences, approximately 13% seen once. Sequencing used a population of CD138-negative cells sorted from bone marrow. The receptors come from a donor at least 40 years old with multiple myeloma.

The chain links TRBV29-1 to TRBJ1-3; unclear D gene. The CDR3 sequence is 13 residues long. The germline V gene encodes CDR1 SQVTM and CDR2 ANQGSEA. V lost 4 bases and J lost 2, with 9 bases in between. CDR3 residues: CSVALSTGNTIYF. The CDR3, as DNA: TGCAGCGTTGCCCTCTCTACTGGAAACACCATATATTTT.

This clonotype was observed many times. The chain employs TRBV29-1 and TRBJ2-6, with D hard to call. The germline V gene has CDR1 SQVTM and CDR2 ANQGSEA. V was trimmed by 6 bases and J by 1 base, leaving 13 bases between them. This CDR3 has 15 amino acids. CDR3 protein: CSVTGIQSGANVLTF. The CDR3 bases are TGCAGCGTGACTGGGATACAGTCTGGGGCCAACGTCCTGACTTTC. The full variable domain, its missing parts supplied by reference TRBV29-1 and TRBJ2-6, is SAVISQKPSRDICQRGTSLTIQCQVDSQVTMMFWYRQQPGQSLTLIATANQGSEATYESGFVIDKFPISRPNLTFSTLTVSNMSPEDSSIYLCSVTGIQSGANVLTFGAGSRLTVL.

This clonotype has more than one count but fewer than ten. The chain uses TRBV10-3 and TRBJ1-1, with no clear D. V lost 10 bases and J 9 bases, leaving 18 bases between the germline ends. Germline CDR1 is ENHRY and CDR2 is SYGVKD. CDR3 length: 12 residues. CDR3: CATGVGGGQAFF. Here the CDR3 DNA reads TGTGCCACGGGTGTGGGCGGAGGTCAAGCTTTCTTT.

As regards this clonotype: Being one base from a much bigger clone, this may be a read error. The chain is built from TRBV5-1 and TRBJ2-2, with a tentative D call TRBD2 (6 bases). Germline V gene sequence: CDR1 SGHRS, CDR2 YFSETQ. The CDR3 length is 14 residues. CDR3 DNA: TGCGCCAGCAGCCAAGGGCGCGGGGCCGGGGGGCTGTTTTTT. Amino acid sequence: CASSQGRGAGGLFF.

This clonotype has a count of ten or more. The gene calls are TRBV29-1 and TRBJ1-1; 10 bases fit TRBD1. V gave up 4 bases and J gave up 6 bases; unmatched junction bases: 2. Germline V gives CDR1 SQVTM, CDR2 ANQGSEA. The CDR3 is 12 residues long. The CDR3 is CSVGQGASEAFF. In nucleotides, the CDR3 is TGCAGCGTTGGACAGGGGGCCTCTGAAGCTTTCTTT.

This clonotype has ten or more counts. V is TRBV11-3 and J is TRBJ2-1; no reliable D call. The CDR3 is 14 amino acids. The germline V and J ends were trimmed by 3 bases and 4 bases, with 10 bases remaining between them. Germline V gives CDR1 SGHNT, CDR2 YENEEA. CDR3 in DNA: TGTGCCAGCAGCTTTTTAGGAGATTACAATGAGCAGTTCTTC. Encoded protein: CASSFLGDYNEQFF.

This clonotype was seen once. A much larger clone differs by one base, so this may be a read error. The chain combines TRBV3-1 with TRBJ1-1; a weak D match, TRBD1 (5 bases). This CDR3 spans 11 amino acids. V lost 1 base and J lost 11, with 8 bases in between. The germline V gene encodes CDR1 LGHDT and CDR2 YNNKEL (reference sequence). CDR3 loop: CASSQVGGAFF. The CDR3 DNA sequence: TGTGCCAGCAGCCAAGTCGGGGGGGCTTTCTTT.

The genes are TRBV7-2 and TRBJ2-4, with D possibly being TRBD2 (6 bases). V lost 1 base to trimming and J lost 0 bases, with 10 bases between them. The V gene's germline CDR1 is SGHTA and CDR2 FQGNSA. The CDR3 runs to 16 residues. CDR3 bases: TGTGCCAGCAGCTTAGATGGCGGGGCAGCCAAAAACATTCAGTACTTC. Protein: CASSLDGGAAKNIQYF.

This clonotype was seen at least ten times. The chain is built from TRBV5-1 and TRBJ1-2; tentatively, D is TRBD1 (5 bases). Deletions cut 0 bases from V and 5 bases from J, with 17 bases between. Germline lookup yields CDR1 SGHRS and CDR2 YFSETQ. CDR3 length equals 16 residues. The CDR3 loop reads CASSLEVGRAYYGYTF. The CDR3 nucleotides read TGCGCCAGCAGCTTGGAGGTGGGCAGGGCTTATTATGGCTACACCTTC.

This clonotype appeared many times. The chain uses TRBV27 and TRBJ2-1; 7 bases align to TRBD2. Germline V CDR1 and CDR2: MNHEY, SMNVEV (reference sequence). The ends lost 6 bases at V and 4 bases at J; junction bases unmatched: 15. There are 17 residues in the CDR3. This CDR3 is CASRSPSTRLAYNEQFF. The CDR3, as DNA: TGTGCCAGCAGATCCCCCTCTACGAGACTAGCATACAATGAGCAGTTCTTC.

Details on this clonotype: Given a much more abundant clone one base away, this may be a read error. The CDR3 spells CASEIPTGQDTDTQYF. For the CDR3, the DNA is TGTGCCAGTGAAATACCTACTGGACAGGACACAGATACGCAGTATTTT. The V gene is TRBV6-1, the J gene TRBJ2-3; 7 bases line up with TRBD1. The CDR3 covers 16 residues. Per the germline V gene, CDR1 is MNHNS and CDR2 is SASEGT. Trimming at V came to 9 bases and at J to 2 bases, leaving 14 bases not matched to a gene.

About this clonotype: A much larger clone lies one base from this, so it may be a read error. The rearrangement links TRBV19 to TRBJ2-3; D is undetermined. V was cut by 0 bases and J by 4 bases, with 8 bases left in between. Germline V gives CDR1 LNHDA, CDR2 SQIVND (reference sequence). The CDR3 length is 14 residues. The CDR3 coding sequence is TGTGCCAGTAGTATAGAGCACTCGGCAGATACGCAGTATTTT. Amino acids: CASSIEHSADTQYF.

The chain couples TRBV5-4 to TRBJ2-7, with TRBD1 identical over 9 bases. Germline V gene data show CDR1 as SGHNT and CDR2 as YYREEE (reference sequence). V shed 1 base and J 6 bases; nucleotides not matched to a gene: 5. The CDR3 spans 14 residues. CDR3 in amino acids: CASSLTGGETEQYF. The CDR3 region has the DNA TGTGCCAGCAGCTTGACAGGGGGCGAGACCGAGCAGTACTTC.

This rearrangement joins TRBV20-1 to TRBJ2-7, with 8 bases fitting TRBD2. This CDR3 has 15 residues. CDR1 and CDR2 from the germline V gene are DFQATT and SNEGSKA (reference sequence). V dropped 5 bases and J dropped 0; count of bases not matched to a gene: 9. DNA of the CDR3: TGCAGTGCTTTTCCGACTAGCGACTTCTCCTACGAGCAGTACTTC. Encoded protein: CSAFPTSDFSYEQYF.

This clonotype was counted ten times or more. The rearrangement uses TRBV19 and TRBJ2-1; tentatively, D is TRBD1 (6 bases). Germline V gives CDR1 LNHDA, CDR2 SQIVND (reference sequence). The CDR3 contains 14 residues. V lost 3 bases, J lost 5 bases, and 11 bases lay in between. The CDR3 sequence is CASSMGTRNNEQFF. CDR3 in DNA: TGTGCCAGTAGTATGGGGACACGAAACAATGAGCAGTTCTTC.

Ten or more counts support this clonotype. The CDR3 sequence is CASGYGETQYF. CDR3 sequence (DNA): TGTGCCAGCGGCTATGGGGAGACCCAGTACTTC. The rearrangement links TRBV12-3 or TRBV12-4 to TRBJ2-5; D is ambiguous. Trimming shortened V by 8 bases and J by 5 bases, and 9 bases separated the two germline ends. The CDR3 contains 11 residues.

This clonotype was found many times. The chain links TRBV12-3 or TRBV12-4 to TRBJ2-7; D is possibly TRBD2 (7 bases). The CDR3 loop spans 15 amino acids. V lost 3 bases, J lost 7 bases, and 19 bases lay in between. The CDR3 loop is CASSLTAGAGREQYF. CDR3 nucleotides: TGTGCCAGCAGTTTGACTGCGGGGGCAGGGAGGGAGCAGTACTTC.

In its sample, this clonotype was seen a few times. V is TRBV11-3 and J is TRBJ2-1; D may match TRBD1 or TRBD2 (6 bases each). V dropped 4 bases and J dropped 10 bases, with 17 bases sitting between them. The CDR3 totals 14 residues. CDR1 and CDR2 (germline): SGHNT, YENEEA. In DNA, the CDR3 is TGTGCCAGCAGCTCATCCCTGGGGGGCAGGGAGCAGTTCTTC. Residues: CASSSSLGGREQFF.

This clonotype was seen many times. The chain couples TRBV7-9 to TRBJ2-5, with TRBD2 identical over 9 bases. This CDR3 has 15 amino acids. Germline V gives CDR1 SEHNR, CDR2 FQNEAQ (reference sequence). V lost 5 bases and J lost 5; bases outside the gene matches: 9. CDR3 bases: TGTGCCAGCAGCCTCCCAGCGGGGGGCCGGGAGACCCAGTACTTC. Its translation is CASSLPAGGRETQYF.

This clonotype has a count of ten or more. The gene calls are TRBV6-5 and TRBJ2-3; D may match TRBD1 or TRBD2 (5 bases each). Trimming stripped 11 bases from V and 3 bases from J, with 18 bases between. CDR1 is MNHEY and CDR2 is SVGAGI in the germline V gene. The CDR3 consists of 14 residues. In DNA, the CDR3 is TGTGCCTCCGGGGACCTAGGATTAACAGATACGCAGTATTTT. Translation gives CASGDLGLTDTQYF.

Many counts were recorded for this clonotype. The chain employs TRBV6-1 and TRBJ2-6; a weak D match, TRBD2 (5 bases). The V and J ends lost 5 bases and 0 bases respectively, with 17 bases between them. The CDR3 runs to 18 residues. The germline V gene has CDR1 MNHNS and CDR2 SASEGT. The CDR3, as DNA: TGTGCCAGCAGTCACGGGGTGAGAGGTAGCTCTGGGGCCAACGTCCTGACTTTC. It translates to CASSHGVRGSSGANVLTF.